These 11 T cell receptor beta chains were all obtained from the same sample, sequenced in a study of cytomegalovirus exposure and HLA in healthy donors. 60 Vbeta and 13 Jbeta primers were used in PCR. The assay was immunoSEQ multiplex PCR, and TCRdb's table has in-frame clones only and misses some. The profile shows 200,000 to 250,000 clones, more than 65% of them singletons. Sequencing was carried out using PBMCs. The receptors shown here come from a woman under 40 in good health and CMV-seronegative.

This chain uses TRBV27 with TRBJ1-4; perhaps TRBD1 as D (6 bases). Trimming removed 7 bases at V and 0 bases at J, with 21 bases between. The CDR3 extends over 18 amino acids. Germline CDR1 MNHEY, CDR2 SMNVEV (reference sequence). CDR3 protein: CASTLRGTDITTNEKLFF. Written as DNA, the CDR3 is TGTGCCAGCACCCTAAGGGGGACGGATATTACAACTAATGAAAAACTGTTTTTT.

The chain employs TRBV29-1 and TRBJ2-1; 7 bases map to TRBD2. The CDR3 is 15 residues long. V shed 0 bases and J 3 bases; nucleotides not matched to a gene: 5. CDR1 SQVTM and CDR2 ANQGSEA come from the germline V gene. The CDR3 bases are TGCAGCGTTGAAGATCGGCGGGAGTTCTACAATGAGCAGTTCTTC. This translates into CSVEDRREFYNEQFF.

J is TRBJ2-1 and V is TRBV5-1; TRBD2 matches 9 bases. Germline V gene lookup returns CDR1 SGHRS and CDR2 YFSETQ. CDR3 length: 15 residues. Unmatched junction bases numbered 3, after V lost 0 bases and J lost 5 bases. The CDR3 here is CASSLAPSGNNEQFF. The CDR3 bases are TGCGCCAGCAGCTTGGCGCCTAGCGGGAACAATGAGCAGTTCTTC.

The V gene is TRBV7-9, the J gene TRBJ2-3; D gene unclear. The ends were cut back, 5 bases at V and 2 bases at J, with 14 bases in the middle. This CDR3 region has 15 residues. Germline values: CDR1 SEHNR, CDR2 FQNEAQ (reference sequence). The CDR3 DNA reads TGTGCCAGCAGCCCTGTCACTCAGGCCACAGATACGCAGTATTTT. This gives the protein CASSPVTQATDTQYF.

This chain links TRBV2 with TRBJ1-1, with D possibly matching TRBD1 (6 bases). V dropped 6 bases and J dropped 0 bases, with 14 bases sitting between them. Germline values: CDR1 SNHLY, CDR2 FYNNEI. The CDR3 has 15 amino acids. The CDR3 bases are TGTGCCAGCAGGGGCAGGGGCGTGGTGAACACTGAAGCTTTCTTT. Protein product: CASRGRGVVNTEAFF. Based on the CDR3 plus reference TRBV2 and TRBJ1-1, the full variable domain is EPEVTQTPSHQVTQMGQEVILRCVPISNHLYFYWYRQILGQKVEFLVSFYNNEISEKSEIFDDQFSVERPDGSNFTLKIRSTKLEDSAMYFCASRGRGVVNTEAFFGQGTRLTVV.

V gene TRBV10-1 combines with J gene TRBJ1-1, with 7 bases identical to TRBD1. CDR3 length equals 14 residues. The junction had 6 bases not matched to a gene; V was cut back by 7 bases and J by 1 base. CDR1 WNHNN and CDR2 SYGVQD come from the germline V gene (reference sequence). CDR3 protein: CASTEWDRNTEAFF. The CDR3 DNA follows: TGCGCCAGCACCGAATGGGACAGGAACACTGAAGCTTTCTTT.

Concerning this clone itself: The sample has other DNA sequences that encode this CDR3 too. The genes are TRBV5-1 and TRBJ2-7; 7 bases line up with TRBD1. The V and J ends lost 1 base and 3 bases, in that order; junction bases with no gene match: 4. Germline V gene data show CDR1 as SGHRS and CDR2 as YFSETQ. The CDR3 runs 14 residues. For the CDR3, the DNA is TGCGCCAGCAGCTTGACAGGGGTGCTCTACGAGCAGTACTTC. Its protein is CASSLTGVLYEQYF.

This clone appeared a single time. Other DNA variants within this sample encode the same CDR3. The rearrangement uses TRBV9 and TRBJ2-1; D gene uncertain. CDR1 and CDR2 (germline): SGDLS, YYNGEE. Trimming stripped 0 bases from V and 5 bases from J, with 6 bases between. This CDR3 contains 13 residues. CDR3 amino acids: CASSVDRDNEQFF. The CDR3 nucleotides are TGTGCCAGCAGCGTAGATCGGGACAATGAGCAGTTCTTC.

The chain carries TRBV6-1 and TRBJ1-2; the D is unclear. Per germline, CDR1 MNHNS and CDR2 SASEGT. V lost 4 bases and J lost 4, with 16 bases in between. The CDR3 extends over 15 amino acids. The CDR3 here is CASSVGSVDPYGYTF. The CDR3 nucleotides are TGTGCCAGCAGTGTGGGGAGTGTCGACCCCTATGGCTACACCTTC.

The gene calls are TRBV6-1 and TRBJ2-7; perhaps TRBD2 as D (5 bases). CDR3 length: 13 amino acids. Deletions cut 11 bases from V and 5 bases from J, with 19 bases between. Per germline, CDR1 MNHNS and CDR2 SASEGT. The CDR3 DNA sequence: TGTGCCGCCCAACTACGGGCGGGCCACGAGCAGTACTTC. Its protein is CAAQLRAGHEQYF.

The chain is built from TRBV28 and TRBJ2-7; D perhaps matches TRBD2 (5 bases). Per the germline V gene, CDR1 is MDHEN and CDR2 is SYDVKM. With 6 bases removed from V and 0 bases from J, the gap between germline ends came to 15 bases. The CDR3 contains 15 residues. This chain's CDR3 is CASRPRTRGSYEQYF. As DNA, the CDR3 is TGTGCCAGCAGACCCCGTACACGGGGCTCCTACGAGCAGTACTTC.